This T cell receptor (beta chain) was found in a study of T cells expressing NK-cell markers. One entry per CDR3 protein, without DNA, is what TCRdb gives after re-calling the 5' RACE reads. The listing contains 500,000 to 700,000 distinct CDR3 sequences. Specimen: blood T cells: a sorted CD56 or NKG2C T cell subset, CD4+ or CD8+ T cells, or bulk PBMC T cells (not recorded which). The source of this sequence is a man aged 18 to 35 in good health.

The chain's CDR3 is CASSWGGTDTQYF. The rearrangement uses TRBV28 and TRBJ2-3; as DNA is missing, the TRBD1 call by TCRdb cannot be tested. This CDR3 is built from 13 residues. The germline V gene encodes CDR1 MDHEN and CDR2 SYDVKM.